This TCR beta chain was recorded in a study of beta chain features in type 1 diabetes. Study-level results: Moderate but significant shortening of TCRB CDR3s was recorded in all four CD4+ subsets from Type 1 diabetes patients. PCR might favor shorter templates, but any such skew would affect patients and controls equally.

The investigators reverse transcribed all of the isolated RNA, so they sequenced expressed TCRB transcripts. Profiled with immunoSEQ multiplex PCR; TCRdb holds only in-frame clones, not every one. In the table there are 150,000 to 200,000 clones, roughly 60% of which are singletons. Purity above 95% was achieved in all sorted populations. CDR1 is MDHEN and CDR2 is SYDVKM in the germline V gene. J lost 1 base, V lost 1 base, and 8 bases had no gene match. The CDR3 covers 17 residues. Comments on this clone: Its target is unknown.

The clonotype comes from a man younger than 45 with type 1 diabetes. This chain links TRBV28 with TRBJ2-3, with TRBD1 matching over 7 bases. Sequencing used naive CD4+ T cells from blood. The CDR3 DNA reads TGTGCCAGCAGTTTATTGACGTTGGGGACAGGCACAGATACGCAGTATTTT. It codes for CASSLLTLGTGTDTQYF. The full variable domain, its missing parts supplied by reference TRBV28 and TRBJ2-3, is DVKVTQSSRYLVKRTGEKVFLECVQDMDHENMFWYRQDPGLGLRLIYFSYDVKMKEKGDIPEGYSVSREKKERFSLILESASTNQTSMYLCASSLLTLGTGTDTQYFGPGTRLTVL.